This T cell receptor (beta chain) came from a study of blood T cell repertoires in COVID-19 (dated by TCRdb to the early 2020s). Notes on the research overall: The collaborator samples originated in the United States, Italy and Spain and spanned the acute and convalescent phases of COVID-19. The material from the prospective study consisted of cDNA or gDNA derived from T cells, B-cell-depleted T cells, or PBMCs. The dataset comprised deeply sampled blood TCRbeta repertoires from subjects exposed to, actively infected with, or recovered from COVID-19. The repertoires were released in a freely available public database meant as a resource for research on the immune response to SARS-CoV-2. Samples came from the ongoing ImmuneRACE study (first 160 participants) plus 1,254 subjects from 6 global collaborators. Nearly every sample came with metadata listing a de-identified subject ID, COVID-19 status, age in years and sex. Where available, HLA class I and class II types were obtained from metadata supplied by the sample provider rather than from assay-based typing. What the study reported, not specific to this receptor: The amount of clinical and demographic metadata varied by source and participant and was provided uncurated.

Reading the germline V gene gives CDR1 SGHRS and CDR2 YFSETQ. V is trimmed back by 3 bases and J by 5 bases, and the junction contains 3 bases that no gene match accounts for. The CDR3 measures 13 amino acids from cysteine to phenylalanine. Only the CDR3 region is kept as DNA, spanning 39 bases read in frame from base 1. With regard to this clone: Its antigen is currently not known. No much larger clone exists at a distance of one base, and base qualities are not known.

The immunoSEQ Assay, a bias-controlled multiplex PCR, was used to amplify TCRbeta CDR3 regions from genomic DNA. The paper's processing steps were these. The number of nucleated cells in each sample was estimated from the amplification of reference gene primers within the assay. Sequence reads were collapsed and filtered to measure the absolute abundance of every unique TCRbeta CDR3 rearrangement. For each sample, productive Simpson clonality was calculated as the square root of Simpson's diversity index over productive rearrangements. TCRdb took this table from immuneACCESS and kept in-frame rearrangements with V and J called. Such tables lack part of the clones; where checked against another copy, unresolved V genes explain under half of the gap, and the rest is unexplained. The V and J calls and clone size are taken from that table; D and trimming were inferred from the DNA. Within this sample are approximately 250,000 clones, with 83% of them counted one time only. Jointly, the top ten make up more than 5% of the sample.

Each collaborating institution followed its own protocols to collect whole blood in K2EDTA tubes. Collaborator samples were shipped for TCRbeta analysis as frozen whole blood, isolated PBMCs, or DNA extracted from either sample type. Source material: peripheral blood. The receptor comes from a human donor in a cohort sampled during active COVID-19. In this chain, TRBV5-1 is recombined with TRBJ2-5, and 8 bases in between align with TRBD2. The CDR3 in this case is CASSYGGAETQYF. The sequence in DNA is TGCGCCAGCAGCTACGGGGGGGCCGAGACCCAGTACTTC.